A single sample is the source of the 27 T cell receptor beta chains below, sequenced in a study of graft-versus-host responses after intestinal transplantation. Data came from immunoSEQ multiplex PCR; TCRdb stores just in-frame clones and leaves some out. The sample records approximately 60,000 clones, around 90% being singletons. Researchers processed graft tissue to release intraepithelial and lamina propria lymphocytes. Sequencing used ileum tissue, obtained approximately 370 days after transplant. The receptors derive from a human patient who received an intestinal transplant, so some T cells may come from the graft donor.

The rearrangement uses TRBV4-1 and TRBJ1-1; no clear D. CDR1 is MGHRA, CDR2 YSYEKL, per germline. The V end lost 0 bases, the J end lost 1 base, and 12 bases lay between the germline ends. The CDR3 is made up of 16 amino acids. CDR3 amino acids: CASSQEALQPNTEAFF. In nucleotides, the CDR3 is TGCGCCAGCAGCCAAGAGGCTCTACAGCCGAACACTGAAGCTTTCTTT.

The sample holds a few counts of this clone. The rearrangement links TRBV28 to TRBJ2-3; D unclear. Germline V gene data show CDR1 as MDHEN and CDR2 as SYDVKM. The CDR3 has 15 residues. The V gene lost 5 bases and the J gene lost 2 bases, with 14 bases spanning the gap. The chain's CDR3 is CASSPPTQHTDTQYF. In DNA, the CDR3 is TGTGCCAGCAGTCCACCTACACAGCACACAGATACGCAGTATTTT.

V and J are TRBV7-9 and TRBJ2-7; TRBD2 matches at 7 bases. The CDR3 runs 16 residues. Germline V lookup: CDR1 SEHNR, CDR2 FQNEAQ (reference sequence). Trimming removed 5 bases from V and 2 bases from J; junction bases left unmatched: 12. CDR3 amino acids: CASSPTRDYPTYEQYF. CDR3 nucleotide sequence: TGTGCCAGCAGCCCCACAAGGGACTATCCCACCTACGAGCAGTACTTC. The full variable domain, its missing parts supplied by reference TRBV7-9 and TRBJ2-7, is DTGVSQNPRHKITKRGQNVTFRCDPISEHNRLYWYRQTLGQGPEFLTYFQNEAQLEKSRLLSDRFSAERPKGSFSTLEIQRTEQGDSAMYLCASSPTRDYPTYEQYFGPGTRLTVT.

This clone has a single count. This chain joins TRBV4-1 and TRBJ2-2, with D unresolved. Trimming removed 5 bases at V and 2 bases at J, with 3 bases between. CDR1 is MGHRA, CDR2 YSYEKL, per germline. This CDR3 region has 12 residues. CDR3 sequence reads: CASSSNTGELFF. The CDR3 DNA reads as TGCGCCAGCAGCTCAAACACCGGGGAGCTGTTTTTT.

The chain uses TRBV15 and TRBJ2-1; TRBD2 aligns across 8 bases. Germline V CDR1 and CDR2: LNHNV, YYDKDF (reference sequence). V dropped 0 bases and J dropped 10; count of bases not matched to a gene: 5. The CDR3 runs to 14 residues. CDR3 DNA: TGTGCCACCAGCAGAGATTTTGGCGGGGGGGAGCAGTTCTTC. This encodes CATSRDFGGGEQFF.

The chain recombines TRBV27 with TRBJ2-7; TRBD2 aligns across 7 bases. V shed 4 bases and J 5 bases; nucleotides not matched to a gene: 8. This CDR3 has 14 amino acids. Germline V gene lookup returns CDR1 MNHEY and CDR2 SMNVEV (reference sequence). The CDR3 DNA reads TGTGCCAGCAGTTGGGGCGGGAGTAGGAACGAGCAGTACTTC. Translating gives CASSWGGSRNEQYF.

In its sample, this clone was seen once. The chain carries TRBV7-2 and TRBJ1-1; D gene uncertain. Germline CDR1 reads SGHTA; CDR2 reads FQGNSA. The CDR3 covers 15 residues. V lost 2 bases and J lost 3, with 13 bases in between. The CDR3 reads CASSLMFAEYTEAFF. CDR3 DNA: TGTGCCAGCAGCTTAATGTTCGCGGAGTACACTGAAGCTTTCTTT.

The chain has TRBV4-1 and TRBJ2-1, with D tentatively TRBD2 (6 bases). Trimming cost V 0 bases and J 8 bases, with 14 bases left between them. Germline loops: CDR1 MGHRA, CDR2 YSYEKL. CDR3 length: 15 residues. The CDR3 DNA follows: TGCGCCAGCAGCCAAGAGCGGGAAGCAATTTATGAGCAGTTCTTC. It is translated as CASSQEREAIYEQFF.

The chain joins TRBV15 to TRBJ2-5, with 7 bases fitting TRBD1. Germline-derived CDR1 and CDR2 are LNHNV and YYDKDF (reference sequence). V lost 0 bases and J lost 5; bases outside the gene matches: 6. The CDR3 length is 15 residues. CDR3 DNA: TGTGCCACCAGCAGAGATATTGGGACAGCGGAGACCCAGTACTTC. Protein sequence: CATSRDIGTAETQYF.

The chain recombines TRBV2 with TRBJ2-5; D remains unclear. V was cut by 8 bases and J by 1 base, with 14 bases left in between. The CDR3 is made up of 14 amino acids. The germline V gene encodes CDR1 SNHLY and CDR2 FYNNEI. CDR3 protein: CASRSRHFQETQYF. The DNA of the CDR3 is TGTGCCAGCCGTTCCAGACATTTCCAAGAGACCCAGTACTTC. The variable domain in full, completed from reference TRBV2 and TRBJ2-5, reads EPEVTQTPSHQVTQMGQEVILRCVPISNHLYFYWYRQILGQKVEFLVSFYNNEISEKSEIFDDQFSVERPDGSNFTLKIRSTKLEDSAMYFCASRSRHFQETQYFGPGTRLLVL.

In regard to this clone: A read error may account for a junction end that differs from germline. The chain recombines TRBV30 with TRBJ1-6; D may be TRBD1 (5 bases). This CDR3 has 10 amino acids. Germline CDR1 is GTSNPN and CDR2 is SVGIG (reference sequence). CDR3 amino acids: CAWKEGTFRF. The CDR3 nucleotides read TGTGCCTGGAAAGAGGGGACGTTTCGCTTT.

V gene TRBV4-2 combines with J gene TRBJ2-7; D possibly corresponds to TRBD1 (5 bases). CDR3 length equals 14 residues. V dropped 1 base and J dropped 3 bases, with 10 bases sitting between them. CDR1 is LGHNA and CDR2 is YNFKEQ in the germline V gene. CDR3 sequence: CASSQGAGFYEQYF. Written as DNA, the CDR3 is TGTGCCAGCAGCCAAGGGGCAGGGTTCTACGAGCAGTACTTC.

The J gene is TRBJ2-2, the V gene TRBV25-1; 7 positions match TRBD2. Unmatched junction bases numbered 10, after V lost 5 bases and J lost 7 bases. Germline V gives CDR1 MGHDK, CDR2 SYGVNS. This CDR3 region has 15 residues. The CDR3 is CASSPGEGGNGELFF. Here the CDR3 DNA reads TGTGCCAGCAGTCCCGGGGAGGGAGGGAACGGGGAGCTGTTTTTT.

In DNA form, the CDR3 reads TGTGCCAGCAGTGACAAAACCGCTCTACGGCAGTACTTC. Amino acids: CASSDKTALRQYF. The rearrangement uses TRBV6-1 and TRBJ2-7; D remains ambiguous. Germline assignment: CDR1 MNHNS and CDR2 SASEGT. Trimming stripped 3 bases from V and 9 bases from J, with 15 bases between. The CDR3 sequence is 13 residues long.

The chain carries TRBV4-1 and TRBJ2-7; the match to TRBD2 covers 8 bases. This CDR3 comprises 15 residues. The V gene end was trimmed by 0 bases and the J gene end by 2 bases; junction bases not matched to a gene: 3. Germline lookup yields CDR1 MGHRA and CDR2 YSYEKL. The CDR3 DNA follows: TGCGCCAGCAGCCAAGAGGGTAGCGGGGCCTACGAGCAGTACTTC. It is translated as CASSQEGSGAYEQYF.

The rearrangement joins TRBV30 to TRBJ2-7, with D tentatively TRBD2 (5 bases). Germline CDR1 reads GTSNPN; CDR2 reads SVGIG (reference sequence). The V and J ends lost 3 bases and 3 bases respectively, with 9 bases between them. CDR3 length: 12 residues. The CDR3 sequence is CAWSDGLYEQYF. For the CDR3, the DNA is TGTGCCTGGAGCGACGGACTCTACGAGCAGTACTTC.

The J gene is TRBJ2-1, the V gene TRBV7-7, with 16 nucleotides matching TRBD2. Germline CDR1 is SSHAT and CDR2 is FNYEAQ (reference sequence). CDR3 length: 19 amino acids. Trimming cost V 5 bases and J 0 bases; bases outside gene matches: 7. CDR3 nucleotides: TGTGCCAGCAGCCCTCCCGGGACTAGCGGGGGGGGCTCCTACAATGAGCAGTTCTTC. Residues: CASSPPGTSGGGSYNEQFF.

This clone occurred once. CDR3 protein: CASSSSGTGAPQNEKLFF. CDR3 coding DNA: TGTGCCAGCAGCTCTTCTGGGACAGGGGCCCCTCAGAATGAAAAACTGTTTTTT. This rearrangement joins TRBV13 to TRBJ1-4, with 10 nucleotides matching TRBD1. The trim removed 4 bases at V and 5 bases at J, leaving 13 bases unmatched. Germline-derived CDR1 and CDR2 are PRHDT and FYEKMQ (reference sequence). The CDR3 sequence is 18 residues long.

This clone was detected only once. CDR3 loop: CASSVSGTLVNEQFF. In DNA, the CDR3 is TGTGCCAGCAGCGTATCCGGGACCCTTGTCAATGAGCAGTTCTTC. The chain uses TRBV9 and TRBJ2-1, with D perhaps TRBD1 or TRBD2 (5 bases each). The germline gives CDR1 SGDLS, CDR2 YYNGEE. The CDR3 loop spans 15 amino acids. Trimming removed 1 base at V and 6 bases at J, with 14 bases between.

This chain connects TRBV2 to TRBJ1-2; unclear D gene. This CDR3 region has 18 residues. V lost 3 bases and J lost 2, with 22 bases in between. CDR1 SNHLY and CDR2 FYNNEI come from the germline V gene. The CDR3 coding sequence is TGTGCCAGCAGTGAGTTTTCAATCCCCGACCTTTCCAACTATGGCTACACCTTC. It codes for CASSEFSIPDLSNYGYTF.

The V and J genes are TRBV6-6 and TRBJ2-3; D uncertain. The CDR3 consists of 14 residues. V dropped 2 bases and J dropped 0 bases, with 6 bases sitting between them. The germline V gene has CDR1 MNHNY and CDR2 SVGAGI (reference sequence). The chain's CDR3 is CASSYVTSTDTQYF. CDR3 coding DNA: TGTGCCAGCAGTTACGTAACTAGCACAGATACGCAGTATTTT.

The chain is built from TRBV5-1 and TRBJ2-2; D possibly corresponds to TRBD1 (5 bases). V was clipped by 7 bases and J by 4 bases, with 11 bases between them. Looked up from germline, CDR1 is SGHRS and CDR2 is YFSETQ. The CDR3 spans 13 residues. CDR3 sequence: CASYTGITGELFF. CDR3 nucleotide sequence: TGCGCCAGCTACACAGGAATCACCGGGGAGCTGTTTTTT.

In DNA, the CDR3 is TGTGCCAGCAGTGGACGGAACTACGAGCAGTACTTC. Its translation is CASSGRNYEQYF. The genes are TRBV6-6 and TRBJ2-7, with unresolved D. This CDR3 is built from 12 residues. Trimming removed 5 bases from V and 3 bases from J, with 8 bases in between. In germline, CDR1 is MNHNY, CDR2 SVGAGI (reference sequence).

This rearrangement joins TRBV2 to TRBJ2-3; D may match TRBD1 or TRBD2 (5 bases each). V lost 6 bases, J lost 0 bases, and 13 bases lay in between. Germline CDR1 SNHLY, CDR2 FYNNEI. The CDR3 loop spans 15 amino acids. CDR3 amino acids: CASRPRGVSTDTQYF. CDR3 coding DNA: TGTGCCAGCAGGCCTAGGGGAGTTAGCACAGATACGCAGTATTTT. The variable domain in full, completed from reference TRBV2 and TRBJ2-3, reads EPEVTQTPSHQVTQMGQEVILRCVPISNHLYFYWYRQILGQKVEFLVSFYNNEISEKSEIFDDQFSVERPDGSNFTLKIRSTKLEDSAMYFCASRPRGVSTDTQYFGPGTRLTVL.

The chain joins TRBV6-6 to TRBJ2-5, with unresolved D. Trimming pared 2 bases from V and 1 base from J, leaving 8 bases between. This CDR3 is built from 14 residues. Germline values: CDR1 MNHNY, CDR2 SVGAGI (reference sequence). CDR3 coding DNA: TGTGCCAGCAGTTACCTTGCCCTCCAAGAGACCCAGTACTTC. Translation: CASSYLALQETQYF.

This clone was detected only a few times. V is TRBV7-2 and J is TRBJ1-5; D is perhaps TRBD1 (6 bases). Per germline, CDR1 SGHTA and CDR2 FQGNSA. The CDR3 sequence is 15 residues long. V was trimmed by 0 bases and J by 6 bases, leaving 12 bases between them. CDR3 coding DNA: TGTGCCAGCAGCTTAGCGGGGGGGCGCTTTCAGCCCCAGCATTTT. The encoded protein is CASSLAGGRFQPQHF.

There are a few counts of this clone. This chain uses TRBV7-9 with TRBJ1-1; D unresolved. Germline-derived CDR1 and CDR2 are SEHNR and FQNEAQ (reference sequence). V gave up 1 base and J gave up 0 bases, with 6 bases separating them. The CDR3 consists of 14 residues. CDR3 sequence: CASSLDHLNTEAFF. The CDR3 nucleotides read TGTGCCAGCAGCTTAGATCATCTGAACACTGAAGCTTTCTTT.